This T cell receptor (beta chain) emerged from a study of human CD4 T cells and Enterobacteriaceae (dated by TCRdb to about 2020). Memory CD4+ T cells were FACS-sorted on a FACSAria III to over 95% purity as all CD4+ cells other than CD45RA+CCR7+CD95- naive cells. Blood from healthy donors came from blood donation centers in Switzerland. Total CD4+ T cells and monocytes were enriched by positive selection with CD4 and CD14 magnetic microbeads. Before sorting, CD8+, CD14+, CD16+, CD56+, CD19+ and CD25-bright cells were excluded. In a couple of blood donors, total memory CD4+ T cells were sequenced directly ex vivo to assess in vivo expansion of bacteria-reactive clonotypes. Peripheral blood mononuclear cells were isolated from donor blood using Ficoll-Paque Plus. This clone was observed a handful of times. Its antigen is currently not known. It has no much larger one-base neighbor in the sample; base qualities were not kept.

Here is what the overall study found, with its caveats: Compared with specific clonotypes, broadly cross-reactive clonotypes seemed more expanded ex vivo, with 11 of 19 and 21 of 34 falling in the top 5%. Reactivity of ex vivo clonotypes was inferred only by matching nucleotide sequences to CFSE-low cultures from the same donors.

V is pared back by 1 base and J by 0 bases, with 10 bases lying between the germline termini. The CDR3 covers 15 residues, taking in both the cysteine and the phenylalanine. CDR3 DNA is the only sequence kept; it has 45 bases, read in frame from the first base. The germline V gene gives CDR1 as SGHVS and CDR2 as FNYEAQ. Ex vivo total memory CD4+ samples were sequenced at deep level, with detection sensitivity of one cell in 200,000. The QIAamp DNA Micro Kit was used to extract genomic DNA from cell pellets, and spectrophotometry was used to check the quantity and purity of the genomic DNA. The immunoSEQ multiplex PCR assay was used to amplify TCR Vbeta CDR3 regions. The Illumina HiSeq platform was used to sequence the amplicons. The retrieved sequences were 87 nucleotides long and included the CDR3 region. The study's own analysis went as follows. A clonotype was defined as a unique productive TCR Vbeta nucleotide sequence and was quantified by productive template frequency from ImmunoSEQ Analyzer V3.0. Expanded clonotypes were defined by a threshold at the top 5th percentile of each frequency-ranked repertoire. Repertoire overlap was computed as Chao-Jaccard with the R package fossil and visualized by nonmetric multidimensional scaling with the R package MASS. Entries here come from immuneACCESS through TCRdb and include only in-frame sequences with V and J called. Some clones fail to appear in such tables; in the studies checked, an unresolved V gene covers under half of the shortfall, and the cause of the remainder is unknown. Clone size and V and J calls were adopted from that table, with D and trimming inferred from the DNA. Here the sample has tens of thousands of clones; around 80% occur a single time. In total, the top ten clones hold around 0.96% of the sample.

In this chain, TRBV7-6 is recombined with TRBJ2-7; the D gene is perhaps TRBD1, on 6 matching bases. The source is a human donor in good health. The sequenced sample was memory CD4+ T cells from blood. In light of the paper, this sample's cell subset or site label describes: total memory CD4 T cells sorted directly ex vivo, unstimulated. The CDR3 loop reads CASSLEQGISYEQYF. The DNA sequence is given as TGTGCCAGCAGCTTAGAACAGGGAATCTCCTACGAGCAGTACTTC.